These 24 T cell receptor beta chains originate from one sample sequenced in a study of regulatory T cells in long-lasting Graves disease. According to the study, TCR beta libraries were built with iRepertoire HTBI primers and CDR3-region Arm-PCR. Via MiXCR, TCRdb re-called the multiplex PCR reads, giving one row per CDR3 protein. Here the sample spans approximately 540,000 distinct CDR3 sequences, more than 10% being singletons. Time point in this sample: newly diagnosed GD, antithyroid drugs for less than 3 months. From RNA extracted from PBMCs, the TCR library was made. In addition, the sample was reused for a study of T cells in Graves' hyperthyroidism and ophthalmopathy.

The sample was peripheral blood mononuclear cells (PBMCs), taken at new diagnosis, from a patient treated with antithyroid drugs. Receptor source: a woman in her 30s with Graves disease.

The V call is TRBV20-1, the J call TRBJ2-7, with 9 bases lining up with TRBD1. Trimming at V came to 1 base and at J to 6 bases, leaving 4 bases not matched to a gene. CDR3 length: 13 amino acids. Per germline, CDR1 DFQATT and CDR2 SNEGSKA (reference sequence). CDR3 residues: CSARGTGVSEQYF. CDR3 nucleotides: TGCAGTGCTAGAGGGACAGGGGTTTCCGAGCAGTACTTC.

This clonotype has a count of ten or more. The chain joins TRBV28 to TRBJ2-2; TRBD2 agrees at 8 bases. V shed 4 bases, J shed 3 bases, and the junction held 10 bases outside the gene matches. Germline V lookup: CDR1 MDHEN, CDR2 SYDVKM. The CDR3 is 17 residues long. CDR3 amino acids: CASSSLSGSRDTGELFF. DNA for the CDR3: TGTGCCAGCAGTTCTCTAAGCGGGAGTCGGGACACCGGGGAGCTGTTTTTT. Looking up the rest from reference TRBV28 and TRBJ2-2 gives the full variable domain: DVKVTQSSRYLVKRTGEKVFLECVQDMDHENMFWYRQDPGLGLRLIYFSYDVKMKEKGDIPEGYSVSREKKERFSLILESASTNQTSMYLCASSSLSGSRDTGELFFGEGSRLTVL.

This clonotype was counted ten times or more. V and J are TRBV15 and TRBJ1-5; D is possibly TRBD1 (6 bases). The V end was cut by 3 bases, the J end by 2 bases, with 11 bases between. Germline V CDR1 and CDR2: LNHNV, YYDKDF (reference sequence). CDR3 length: 15 amino acids. The CDR3 region has the DNA TGTGCCACCAGCAGCGGTAGACAGGGCAATCAGCCCCAGCATTTT. Its protein is CATSSGRQGNQPQHF.

The rearrangement links TRBV11-2 to TRBJ2-3, with TRBD1 matching over 9 bases. This CDR3 comprises 14 residues. V dropped 5 bases and J dropped 7; count of bases not matched to a gene: 7. The germline CDR1 and CDR2 sequences are SGHAT and FQNNGV. The CDR3 DNA sequence: TGTGCCAGCAGCGATTGGGACAGGGTTAATACGCAGTATTTT. It translates to CASSDWDRVNTQYF.

The CDR3 reads CSALDRGRGGTQYF. The CDR3 nucleotides are TGCAGTGCCCTTGACAGGGGGCGCGGGGGGACCCAGTACTTC. This rearrangement joins TRBV20-1 to TRBJ2-5; 10 nucleotides agree with TRBD1. CDR1 is DFQATT, CDR2 SNEGSKA, per germline (reference sequence). The ends lost 6 bases at V and 7 bases at J; junction bases unmatched: 11. The CDR3 contains 14 residues.

Ten or more counts support this clonotype. In nucleotides, the CDR3 is TGTGCCAGCGGCCCTGGCATCACTGAAGCTTTCTTT. As protein: CASGPGITEAFF. The gene calls are TRBV25-1 and TRBJ1-1; D gene unclear. The CDR3 is made up of 12 amino acids. With 8 bases removed from V and 4 bases from J, the gap between germline ends came to 11 bases. Germline lookup yields CDR1 MGHDK and CDR2 SYGVNS.

This clonotype was recorded at least ten times. The chain is built from TRBV11-2 and TRBJ2-1, with D perhaps matching TRBD2 (6 bases). The CDR3 is 14 amino acids. Trimming cost V 4 bases and J 3 bases, with 10 bases left between them. CDR1 and CDR2 from the germline V gene are SGHAT and FQNNGV. CDR3 protein: CASSSVADYNEQFF. The CDR3 DNA sequence: TGTGCCAGCAGCTCGGTAGCGGACTACAATGAGCAGTTCTTC.

This clonotype was observed a few times. Written as DNA, the CDR3 is TGCAGTGCTGGTGTTAATGAAAAACTGTTTTTT. It is translated as CSAGVNEKLFF. J is TRBJ1-4 and V is TRBV20-1; unclear D gene. Deletions cut 5 bases from V and 4 bases from J, with 5 bases between. The CDR3 is made up of 11 amino acids. Looked up from germline, CDR1 is DFQATT and CDR2 is SNEGSKA (reference sequence).

This clonotype was seen at least ten times. V and J are TRBV28 and TRBJ2-7; D tentatively fits TRBD1 or TRBD2 (5 bases each). This CDR3 has 13 residues. Trimming left V 8 bases short and J 5 bases short, with 16 bases between. The germline CDR1 and CDR2 sequences are MDHEN and SYDVKM. The CDR3 DNA reads as TGTGCCAGCGACCGAGAGGGGTACGACGAGCAGTACTTC. Its protein is CASDREGYDEQYF.

This clonotype was detected many times. This chain uses TRBV10-3 with TRBJ1-4; D is possibly TRBD1 (5 bases). The CDR3 is made up of 15 amino acids. Trimming removed 6 bases at V and 4 bases at J, with 15 bases between. CDR1 ENHRY and CDR2 SYGVKD come from the germline V gene. CDR3 coding DNA: TGTGCCATCAGCGATTCAGACAGAAGTAATGAAAAACTGTTTTTT. This sequence encodes CAISDSDRSNEKLFF.

This clonotype was seen ten or more times. The J gene is TRBJ2-2, the V gene TRBV4-1, with D uncertain. V was pared by 0 bases and J by 4 bases, with 6 bases between. Germline lookup yields CDR1 MGHRA and CDR2 YSYEKL. This CDR3 contains 14 residues. In DNA form, the CDR3 reads TGCGCCAGCAGCCAAGATAGGCCCACCGGGGAGCTGTTTTTT. This codes for CASSQDRPTGELFF.

This clonotype was counted between two and nine times. The chain is built from TRBV11-1 and TRBJ2-2; the match to TRBD1 covers 7 bases. The length of the CDR3 is 15 residues. Germline CDR1 is SGHAT and CDR2 is FQDESV (reference sequence). With 5 bases clipped from V and 7 bases from J, the junction kept 10 bases outside the gene matches. DNA of the CDR3: TGTGCCAGCAGCCCACAGGGGCTCCTAAACGGGGAGCTGTTTTTT. Translation gives CASSPQGLLNGELFF.

This clonotype was counted many times. The J gene is TRBJ2-6, the V gene TRBV6-5; D is uncertain. V was shortened by 0 bases and J by 0 bases, with 6 bases between the two germline ends. There are 16 residues in the CDR3. Germline V gene sequence: CDR1 MNHEY, CDR2 SVGAGI. The CDR3 DNA sequence: TGTGCCAGCAGTTACTCGTATAGCTCTGGGGCCAACGTCCTGACTTTC. It specifies CASSYSYSSGANVLTF.

This clonotype appeared many times. The rearrangement joins TRBV15 to TRBJ1-2; D gene unclear. The V and J ends lost 3 bases and 2 bases respectively, with 7 bases between them. CDR1 is LNHNV and CDR2 is YYDKDF in the germline V gene (reference sequence). The CDR3 length is 13 residues. This CDR3 reads CATSSTANYGYTF. DNA of the CDR3: TGTGCCACCAGCAGCACAGCGAACTATGGCTACACCTTC.

There are many counts of this clonotype. The J gene is TRBJ1-1, the V gene TRBV28; no firm D call. The CDR3 is 15 residues long. Germline V gene lookup returns CDR1 MDHEN and CDR2 SYDVKM. Trimming removed 4 bases at V and 1 base at J, with 13 bases between. The CDR3 DNA follows: TGTGCCAGCAGTTCTGGAGTTAGCGGGAACACTGAAGCTTTCTTT. It is translated as CASSSGVSGNTEAFF.

This clonotype was counted ten times or more. The chain employs TRBV5-5 and TRBJ2-7; 7 bases are a match to TRBD1. The junction had 8 bases not matched to a gene; V was cut back by 5 bases and J by 3 bases. The germline V gene encodes CDR1 SGHKS and CDR2 YYEKEE (reference sequence). The CDR3 length is 14 residues. Written as DNA, the CDR3 is TGTGCCAGCAGACACCCGGGACAGCGCTACGAGCAGTACTTC. Translating it yields CASRHPGQRYEQYF. Full variable domain (missing parts from reference TRBV5-5 and TRBJ2-7): DAGVTQSPTHLIKTRGQQVTLRCSPISGHKSVSWYQQVLGQGPQFIFQYYEKEERGRGNFPDRFSARQFPNYSSELNVNALLLGDSALYLCASRHPGQRYEQYFGPGTRLTVT.

This clonotype was seen repeatedly, ten times or more. The V call is TRBV11-2, the J call TRBJ2-3; TRBD2 is a possible D gene (7 bases). Trimming took 6 bases from V and 1 from J, leaving 20 bases between them. The V gene's germline CDR1 is SGHAT and CDR2 FQNNGV. This CDR3 has 17 residues. The CDR3 is CASSPGLGGGGTDTQYF. The CDR3 nucleotides read TGTGCCAGCAGTCCCGGATTGGGGGGGGGCGGCACAGATACGCAGTATTTT.

This clonotype was picked up many times. This chain joins TRBV20-1 and TRBJ2-1; D unclear. The V gene lost 0 bases and the J gene lost 13 bases, with 13 bases spanning the gap. CDR3 length: 12 residues. CDR1 DFQATT and CDR2 SNEGSKA come from the germline V gene (reference sequence). DNA of the CDR3: TGCAGTGCTAGAGATAATAAAGGGCATCAGTTCTTC. Residues: CSARDNKGHQFF.

This clonotype came up many times. V usage is TRBV6-2 or TRBV6-3 and J usage is TRBJ2-5, with D possibly called TRBD1 or TRBD2 (5 bases each). This CDR3 has 15 residues. Germline V gene lookup returns CDR1 MNHEY and CDR2 SVGEGT. With 2 bases removed from V and 5 bases from J, the gap between germline ends came to 15 bases. CDR3 sequence reads: CASSYERGSLETQYF. In DNA form, the CDR3 reads TGTGCCAGCAGTTACGAGAGGGGTTCCCTGGAGACCCAGTACTTC.

This clonotype was observed many times. J is TRBJ2-1 and V is TRBV20-1, with 7 positions matching TRBD1. Germline V gene lookup returns CDR1 DFQATT and CDR2 SNEGSKA (reference sequence). This CDR3 comprises 15 residues. The J segment lost 6 bases and the V segment lost 2 bases, leaving 10 bases of the junction unmatched. The CDR3 spells CSARSTGQFGNEQFF. CDR3 coding DNA: TGCAGTGCTAGATCAACGGGACAGTTCGGCAATGAGCAGTTCTTC.

This clonotype has a count of ten or more. V usage is TRBV27 and J usage is TRBJ2-2; 11 bases match TRBD1. V trimming: 6 bases; J trimming: 5 bases; junction bases outside the gene matches: 14. Germline loops: CDR1 MNHEY, CDR2 SMNVEV (reference sequence). The CDR3 runs to 18 residues. The CDR3 DNA sequence: TGTGCCAGCAGACACCAGGAGGACAGGGGGCGTTGGACCGGGGAGCTGTTTTTT. Translating gives CASRHQEDRGRWTGELFF.

This clonotype was seen at least ten times. The CDR3 protein is CASSPSGSGTYEQYF. Written as DNA, the CDR3 is TGTGCCAGCAGTCCTTCAGGGAGCGGAACCTACGAGCAGTACTTC. V usage is TRBV12-3 or TRBV12-4 and J usage is TRBJ2-7; D possibly matches TRBD1 or TRBD2 (5 bases each). The CDR3 totals 15 residues. The V gene lost 5 bases and the J gene lost 2 bases, with 16 bases spanning the gap.

This clonotype has a count of ten or more. This chain connects TRBV3-1 to TRBJ2-5; TRBD2 aligns across 7 bases. The J call may be incorrect, as the DNA end agrees better with TRBJ2-1. The germline CDR1 and CDR2 sequences are LGHDT and YNNKEL (reference sequence). The CDR3 loop spans 15 amino acids. In DNA, the CDR3 is TGTGCCAGCAGCCAGGGACTATCCGATCCCTATGAGCAGTTCTTC. Protein sequence: CASSQGLSDPYEQFF.

This clonotype was seen many times. The chain combines TRBV12-3 or TRBV12-4 with TRBJ1-1, with D possibly being TRBD1 (5 bases). V was pared by 7 bases and J by 5 bases, with 17 bases between. This CDR3 is 14 amino acids long. DNA for the CDR3: TGTGCCAGCACCTATAGGGACGTGAGGACTGAAGCTTTCTTT. Translating it yields CASTYRDVRTEAFF.